What follows describes a single T cell receptor beta chain. V was shortened by 4 bases and J by 9 bases, with 20 bases between the two germline ends. CDR3 length: 15 amino acids. Germline loops: CDR1 SGHVS, CDR2 FNYEAQ. The sample comes from a study of blood T cell repertoires in COVID-19. Study-wide background: Sites across the United States, Italy and Spain contributed samples from acute and convalescent COVID-19. PBMCs, B-cell-depleted T cells, or T cells provided the cDNA or gDNA that made up the material.

In the original analysis: By means of reference gene primer amplification, nucleated cell counts were estimated. Repertoires were generated with immunoSEQ multiplex PCR, while TCRdb's copy carries only in-frame clones and drops some. V and J calls and clone size are given by that table; D and trimming were obtained from the DNA. The sample includes 130,000 or so clones, about 84% of them seen just once. This chain links TRBV7-6 with TRBJ2-3, with D maybe TRBD2 (7 bases). The sequence came from a man aged 60-69 years with acute or convalescent COVID-19. Sequenced input: peripheral blood. The chain's CDR3 is CASSSSPQGGGTQYF. The DNA for the CDR3 is TGTGCCAGCAGCTCCTCTCCCCAAGGGGGAGGGACGCAGTATTTT.